The next 10 T cell receptor beta chains were all read from a single sample in a study of T cells in localized non-small cell lung cancer. Data came from immunoSEQ multiplex PCR; TCRdb stores just in-frame clones and leaves some out. The sample lists over 5,500 clones; about 43% were seen once. The sample consisted of lung tumor tissue, taken before any cancer treatment. Source of these receptors: a woman aged 40 to 75 with stage II squamous cell lung carcinoma.

V usage is TRBV19 and J usage is TRBJ1-1; TRBD1 might be the D (5 bases). This CDR3 spans 17 amino acids. V lost 1 base to trimming and J lost 0 bases, with 15 bases between them. Germline assignment: CDR1 LNHDA and CDR2 SQIVND (reference sequence). CDR3 in DNA: TGTGCCAGTAGTATAGTGGCAGGGAGGTTGGTGAACACTGAAGCTTTCTTT. It yields the protein CASSIVAGRLVNTEAFF.

This clone is judged medium-sized. This sequence joins TRBV11-3 and TRBJ2-3; the match to TRBD2 covers 14 bases. This CDR3 contains 16 residues. V gave up 5 bases and J gave up 4 bases; unmatched junction bases: 5. Germline V gene sequence: CDR1 SGHNT, CDR2 YENEEA. The CDR3 sequence: CASSPGLAGDADTQYF. The CDR3 DNA follows: TGTGCCAGCAGCCCGGGACTAGCGGGAGACGCAGATACGCAGTATTTT.

V and J are TRBV7-5 and TRBJ2-2; the table assigns TRBD2, which was not confirmed against the DNA. TRBV7-5 is given as a pseudogene. The length of the CDR3 is 16 residues. The CDR3 sequence: CASSLDRGSVRGELFF. In DNA form, the CDR3 reads TGTGCCAGCAGCTTAGATCGGGGGTCTGTGCGCGGGGAGCTGTTTTTT.

The chain has TRBV28 and TRBJ1-1; D is undetermined. Per germline, CDR1 MDHEN and CDR2 SYDVKM. Trimming removed 5 bases at V and 0 bases at J, with 7 bases between. The length of the CDR3 is 13 residues. The CDR3 is CASSTVLNTEAFF. The CDR3, as DNA: TGTGCCAGCAGTACTGTCTTGAACACTGAAGCTTTCTTT.

The gene calls are TRBV19 and TRBJ1-4, with D perhaps TRBD1 (5 bases). Germline V gene sequence: CDR1 LNHDA, CDR2 SQIVND (reference sequence). The CDR3 sequence is 12 residues long. V lost 6 bases to trimming and J lost 14 bases, with 16 bases between them. CDR3 bases: TGTGCCAGTAGAGATCCAGGGAGGAACCTGTTTTTT. Its protein product is CASRDPGRNLFF.

Only a few counts were recorded for this clone. The germline gene is not matched at one end of the junction; a read error may be the cause. This chain links TRBV6-8 with TRBJ1-2, with D uncertain. From germline, CDR1 is MNHGY and CDR2 SAAAGT. The CDR3 covers 14 residues. CDR3 region: CASSYLPTDYGYTF. The CDR3 bases are TGTGCCAGCAGTTACCTTCCCACGGACTATGGCTACACTTTC.

The V gene is TRBV19, the J gene TRBJ1-3; D gene unclear. With 7 bases removed from V and 4 bases from J, the gap between germline ends came to 17 bases. The CDR3 is made up of 15 amino acids. Germline V gene sequence: CDR1 LNHDA, CDR2 SQIVND (reference sequence). The CDR3 is CASNPARGLGNTIYF. For the CDR3, the DNA is TGTGCCAGTAACCCCGCTCGGGGTCTCGGAAACACCATATATTTT.

The chain combines TRBV9 with TRBJ2-3; 14 bases fit TRBD2. Trimming at V came to 5 bases and at J to 1 base, leaving 3 bases not matched to a gene. Germline CDR1 reads SGDLS; CDR2 reads YYNGEE. The CDR3 contains 16 residues. CDR3 nucleotides: TGTGCCAGCAGTGGACTAGCGGGAGGCCGCACAGATACGCAGTATTTT. This codes for CASSGLAGGRTDTQYF.

This clone was detected only a few times. CDR3 region: CASSERAEFYNEQFF. The CDR3 DNA sequence: TGTGCCAGCAGTGAACGGGCAGAGTTCTACAATGAGCAGTTCTTC. The chain joins TRBV6-4 to TRBJ2-1; D is uncertain. CDR3 length: 15 amino acids. Trimming pared 3 bases from V and 3 bases from J, leaving 12 bases between. The germline CDR1 and CDR2 sequences are MRHNA and SNTAGT.

The DNA for the CDR3 is TGTGCCAGCAGTTCCCATCCAGATACGCAGTATTTT. Encoded protein: CASSSHPDTQYF. This sequence joins TRBV6-8 and TRBJ2-3; unclear D gene. Germline V lookup: CDR1 MNHGY, CDR2 SAAAGT. Trimming stripped 4 bases from V and 4 bases from J, with 6 bases between. The CDR3 contains 12 residues.